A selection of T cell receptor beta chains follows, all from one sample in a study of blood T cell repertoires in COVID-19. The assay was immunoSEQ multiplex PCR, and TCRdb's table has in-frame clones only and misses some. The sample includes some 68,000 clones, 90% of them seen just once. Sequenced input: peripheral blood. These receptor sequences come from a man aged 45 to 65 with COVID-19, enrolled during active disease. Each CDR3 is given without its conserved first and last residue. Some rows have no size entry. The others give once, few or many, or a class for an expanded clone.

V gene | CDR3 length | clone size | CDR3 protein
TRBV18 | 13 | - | ASSPRTGLVSIQY
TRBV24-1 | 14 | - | ATSARGLGGANVLT
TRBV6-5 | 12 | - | ASTWDRDVPQAF
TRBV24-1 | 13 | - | ATSDLPSSGIGQF
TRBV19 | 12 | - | ASRRAGGGDTQY
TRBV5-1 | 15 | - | ASSLDYLGAAGNTIY
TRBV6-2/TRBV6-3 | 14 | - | ASSYSRTGGNQPQH
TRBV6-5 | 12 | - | ASNPRDRAYEQY
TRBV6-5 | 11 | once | ASSYSRDSPQH
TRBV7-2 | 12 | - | ASSSYRGTDTQY
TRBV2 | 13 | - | ASSETSGGYNEQF
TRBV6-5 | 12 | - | ASSSPGGDEKLF
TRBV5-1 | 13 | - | ASRSTLGQGYEQY
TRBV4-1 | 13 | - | ASSPTGTVDYEQY
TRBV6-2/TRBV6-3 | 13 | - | ASSYEEGGNTEAF
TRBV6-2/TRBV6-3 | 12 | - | ASSYWTVNTEAF
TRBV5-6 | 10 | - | ASSLQGNTIY
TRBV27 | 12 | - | ASRVGGVNNEQF
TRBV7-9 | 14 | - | ASSLAVPPDNSPLH
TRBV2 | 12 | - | ASSLVPGAYGYT
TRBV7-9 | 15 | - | ASSLGTSGSVMDEQF
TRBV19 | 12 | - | ASSGTGGTYEQY
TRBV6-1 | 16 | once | ASSEPLTSKSSYNEQF
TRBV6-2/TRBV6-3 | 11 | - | ASSQTDSYGYT
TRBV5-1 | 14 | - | ASSLEGQGINYGYT
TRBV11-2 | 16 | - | ASSLLVHGGGYTGELF
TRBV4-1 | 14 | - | ASSQAVKRWSYEQY
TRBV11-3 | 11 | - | ASSLRQNTEAF
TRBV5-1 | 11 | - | ASRGLSSYEQY
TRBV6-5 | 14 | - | ASSYSRAESPDTQY
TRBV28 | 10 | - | ASSPGYYGYT
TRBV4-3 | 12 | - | ASSQDAAGYEQY
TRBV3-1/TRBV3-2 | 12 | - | ASSQAGTDYGYT
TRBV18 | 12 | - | ASSSDPGTTEAF
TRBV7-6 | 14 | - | ASSPPSGSSYNEQF
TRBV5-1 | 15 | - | ASTMDRGRPGANVLT
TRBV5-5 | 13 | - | ASISGSVGTDTQY
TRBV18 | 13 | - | ASSPQTSDAGELF
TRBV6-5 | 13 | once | ASSRPGGPDYEQY
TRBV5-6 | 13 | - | ASSLELGGVYGYT
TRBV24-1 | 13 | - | ATSDYGADKETQY
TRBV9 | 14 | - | ASSVSPGGSGNTIY
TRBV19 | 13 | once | ASSVSGVSTGELF
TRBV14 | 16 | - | ASSHRTSGRTTYNEQF
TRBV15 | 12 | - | ATSRGGFNEKLF
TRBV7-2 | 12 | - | ASSSSGTSYEQY
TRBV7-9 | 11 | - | ASSEGLVAEQY
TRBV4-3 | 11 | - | ASSLGYRGLYT
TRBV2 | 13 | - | ASSKEQGQGGEQY
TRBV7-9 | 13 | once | ASSLATGYQETQY
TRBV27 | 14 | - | ASSLSSSGTGQPQH
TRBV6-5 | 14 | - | ASSYRTGGAGYGYT
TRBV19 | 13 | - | ASSAPLRGNQPQH
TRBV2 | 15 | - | ASRGKLGTGTYNEQF
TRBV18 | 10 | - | ASSPPTGRQY
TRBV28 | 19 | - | ASSFRARGFLGLAGDNEQF
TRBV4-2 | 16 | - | ASSQGTSAVTAQETQY
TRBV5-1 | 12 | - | ASSLRQGTWEQY